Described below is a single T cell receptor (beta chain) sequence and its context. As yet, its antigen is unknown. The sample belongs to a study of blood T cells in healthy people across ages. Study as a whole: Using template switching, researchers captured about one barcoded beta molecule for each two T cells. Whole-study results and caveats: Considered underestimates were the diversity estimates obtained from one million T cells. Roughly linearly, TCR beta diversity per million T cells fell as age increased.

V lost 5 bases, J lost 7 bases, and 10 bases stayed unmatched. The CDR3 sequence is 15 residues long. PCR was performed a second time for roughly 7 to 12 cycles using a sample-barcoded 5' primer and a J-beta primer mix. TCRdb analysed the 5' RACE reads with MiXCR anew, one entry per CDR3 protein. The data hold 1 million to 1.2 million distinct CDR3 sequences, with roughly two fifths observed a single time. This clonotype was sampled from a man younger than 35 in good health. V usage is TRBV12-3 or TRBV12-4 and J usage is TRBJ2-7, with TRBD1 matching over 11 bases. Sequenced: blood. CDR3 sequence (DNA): TGTGCCAGCAGTCCCGGACAGGGGGCCCTCGATGAGCAGTACTTC. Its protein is CASSPGQGALDEQYF.